The 13 T cell receptor beta chains below were found in one sample sequenced in a study of cytomegalovirus exposure and HLA in healthy donors. PCR was performed using 60 Vbeta and 13 Jbeta primers. Here immunoSEQ multiplex PCR was the method, and the copy in TCRdb shows in-frame clones only, minus some. The data show tens of thousands of clones, about two thirds seen once. The sequenced material came from PBMCs. These receptors all come from a woman aged 25 to 39 in good health and CMV-seropositive.

This clone was seen only a few times. The chain couples TRBV15 to TRBJ1-1; D unclear. Germline CDR1 reads LNHNV; CDR2 reads YYDKDF (reference sequence). The CDR3 extends over 14 amino acids. The V end was cut by 0 bases, the J end by 0 bases, with 5 bases between. CDR3 bases: TGTGCCACCAGCAGAGATCCGGTGAACACTGAAGCTTTCTTT. Encoded protein: CATSRDPVNTEAFF.

J is TRBJ1-5 and V is TRBV7-6; tentative D call: TRBD1 (6 bases). The CDR3 spans 13 residues. Per the germline V gene, CDR1 is SGHVS and CDR2 is FNYEAQ. The ends were cut back, 2 bases at V and 7 bases at J, with 9 bases in the middle. This chain's CDR3 is CASSLWGPQPQHF. Here the CDR3 DNA reads TGTGCCAGCAGCTTATGGGGGCCCCAGCCCCAGCATTTT.

V usage is TRBV4-1 and J usage is TRBJ2-7, with unresolved D. The CDR3 loop spans 13 amino acids. V lost 0 bases and J 3 bases, leaving 6 bases between the germline ends. Germline CDR1 and CDR2: MGHRA and YSYEKL. As DNA, the CDR3 is TGCGCCAGCAGCCAAGACCGGTTCTACGAGCAGTACTTC. It encodes CASSQDRFYEQYF.

A few counts support this clone. The J gene is TRBJ1-5, the V gene TRBV19; 10 bases align to TRBD1. The germline V gene encodes CDR1 LNHDA and CDR2 SQIVND (reference sequence). The CDR3 length is 16 residues. V gave up 7 bases and J gave up 6 bases; unmatched junction bases: 12. The CDR3 reads CASTFGTGDLSQPQHF. As DNA, the CDR3 is TGTGCCAGTACCTTCGGGACAGGGGATTTGAGTCAGCCCCAGCATTTT.

Only a few counts were recorded for this clone. The genes are TRBV29-1 and TRBJ2-5, with TRBD2 identical over 15 bases. Losses at the gene ends were 3 bases for V and 5 bases for J; bases not matched to a gene: 7. The CDR3 contains 16 residues. CDR1 SQVTM and CDR2 ANQGSEA come from the germline V gene. CDR3 nucleotides: TGCAGCGTTGAGGGGACTAGCGGGGGGCGGGTGGAGACCCAGTACTTC. Its protein product is CSVEGTSGGRVETQYF.

V and J are TRBV4-1 and TRBJ2-5, with 10 bases aligning to TRBD2. J gave up 3 bases and V 4 bases, and 11 bases lay outside the gene matches. Germline lookup yields CDR1 MGHRA and CDR2 YSYEKL. The CDR3 contains 17 residues. CDR3 nucleotide sequence: TGCGCCAGCAGCCGCCGCGGGACTAGCGCTGGCGAAGAGACCCAGTACTTC. This codes for CASSRRGTSAGEETQYF.

The chain recombines TRBV10-3 with TRBJ2-7; 8 nucleotides agree with TRBD1. In germline, CDR1 is ENHRY, CDR2 SYGVKD. Trimming removed 4 bases from V and 7 bases from J; junction bases left unmatched: 15. The CDR3 extends over 16 amino acids. The CDR3 loop reads CAISALGQGASGEQYF. CDR3 coding DNA: TGTGCCATCAGTGCCCTCGGCCAGGGGGCTTCTGGGGAGCAGTACTTC.

This clone has just a few counts. The CDR3 region has the DNA TGTGCCAGCAGCGTAGTGGAGCCCGCCGATTCACCCCTCCACTTT. Protein: CASSVVEPADSPLHF. This sequence joins TRBV9 and TRBJ1-6; D ambiguous. This CDR3 has 15 residues. Deletions cut 0 bases from V and 8 bases from J, with 12 bases between. Germline V gene lookup returns CDR1 SGDLS and CDR2 YYNGEE. Based on the CDR3 plus reference TRBV9 and TRBJ1-6, the full variable domain is DSGVTQTPKHLITATGQRVTLRCSPRSGDLSVYWYQQSLDQGLQFLIQYYNGEERAKGNILERFSAQQFPDLHSELNLSSLELGDSALYFCASSVVEPADSPLHFGNGTRLTVT.

Regarding this clone: A junction boundary mismatches the germline segment, possibly from a read error. This chain joins TRBV6-6 and TRBJ1-2, with 10 bases fitting TRBD1. Germline V CDR1 and CDR2: MNHNY, SVGAGI (reference sequence). This CDR3 comprises 14 residues. DNA of the CDR3: TGTGCCAGCAGCCCCCCCGGGACAGGGGCGAGCTACCCCTTC. Its protein product is CASSPPGTGASYPF.

The chain combines TRBV18 with TRBJ1-1; TRBD1 agrees at 10 bases. CDR3 length: 15 residues. V shed 5 bases, J shed 4 bases, and the junction held 7 bases outside the gene matches. The V gene's germline CDR1 is KGHSH and CDR2 LQKENI. The CDR3 DNA sequence: TGTGCCAGCTCAGAAGACAGGGGGCTGGGCACTGAAGCTTTCTTT. Its protein product is CASSEDRGLGTEAFF.

The chain links TRBV7-2 to TRBJ1-4; 7 bases match TRBD1. The CDR3 is 15 residues long. CDR1 is SGHTA, CDR2 FQGNSA, per germline. V dropped 3 bases and J dropped 7; count of bases not matched to a gene: 8. CDR3 region: CASSFQQGLPEKLFF. The DNA of the CDR3 is TGTGCCAGCAGCTTCCAACAGGGGCTCCCTGAAAAACTGTTTTTT.

This clone was seen a few times. V usage is TRBV18 and J usage is TRBJ2-1; 10 bases are a match to TRBD2. This CDR3 is built from 16 residues. V lost 4 bases to trimming and J lost 0 bases; unmatched junction nucleotides: 3. Germline-derived CDR1 and CDR2 are KGHSH and LQKENI. CDR3 protein: CASSLLAGSSYNEQFF. The CDR3, as DNA: TGTGCCAGCTCACTACTAGCGGGGAGCTCCTACAATGAGCAGTTCTTC.

The chain links TRBV5-6 to TRBJ1-1, with a tentative D call TRBD1 (5 bases). This CDR3 spans 15 amino acids. The germline V gene encodes CDR1 SGHDT and CDR2 YYEEEE. The V end lost 5 bases, the J end lost 0 bases, and 14 bases lay between the germline ends. CDR3: CASSRRGELNTEAFF. CDR3 bases: TGTGCCAGCAGTCGGAGGGGCGAATTGAACACTGAAGCTTTCTTT.